This entry describes one T cell receptor beta chain. As yet, its antigen is unknown. V gave up 8 bases and J gave up 3 bases, with 19 bases separating them. The CDR3 runs to 15 residues. Per the germline V gene, CDR1 is LNHDA and CDR2 is SQIVND (reference sequence). The data derive from a study of T cell responses to AZD1222 COVID-19 vaccine. Study overall: Investigators merged groups given second doses at roughly 4 or roughly 12 weeks. Findings of the study overall: Spike-specific TCR repertoires showed rising breadth and depth after two AZD1222 doses. Variant regions that are unmutated are reportedly the target of nearly half of spike-specific TCRs. With dominance at 160-218 and 743-854, vaccine-associated CD4 TCRs spanned spike.

Sequencing was performed with immunoSEQ multiplex PCR; in TCRdb, only in-frame clones are kept and a portion is missing. The sample lists roughly 100,000 clones; less than 90% were seen once. This TCR derives from an adult in good health. Specimen: peripheral blood, collected on day 0 of AZD1222 vaccination. The genes are TRBV19 and TRBJ1-2, with D maybe TRBD1 (5 bases). This CDR3 reads CASGYPRQLDYGYTF. The CDR3 region has the DNA TGTGCCAGTGGGTACCCGAGACAGTTGGACTATGGCTACACCTTC.